One and the same sample provided the 16 T cell receptor beta chains below, sequenced in a study of blood T cell repertoires in COVID-19. Sequenced by immunoSEQ multiplex PCR; TCRdb stores in-frame clones only, minus some. The sample includes 80,000 or so clones, approximately 90% of them seen just once. The sample consisted of peripheral blood. Every receptor here comes from a man in his fifties or sixties with acute or convalescent COVID-19.

The chain is built from TRBV9 and TRBJ1-1, with D uncertain. V was trimmed by 4 bases and J by 2 bases, leaving 9 bases between them. CDR1 and CDR2 (germline): SGDLS, YYNGEE. The CDR3 sequence is 13 residues long. DNA for the CDR3: TGTGCCAGCAGCTTTGACATAAACACTGAAGCTTTCTTT. Amino acids: CASSFDINTEAFF.

The CDR3 reads CATKQGQGRNEQFF. CDR3 DNA sequence: TGTGCCACCAAACAAGGACAGGGTCGCAATGAGCAGTTCTTC. V gene TRBV15 combines with J gene TRBJ2-1; 8 nucleotides match TRBD1. This CDR3 is built from 14 residues. Germline V gene lookup returns CDR1 LNHNV and CDR2 YYDKDF (reference sequence). The ends lost 7 bases at V and 6 bases at J; junction bases unmatched: 8.

The chain employs TRBV11-2 and TRBJ2-3; D call uncertain. This CDR3 is 12 amino acids long. Germline V gene sequence: CDR1 SGHAT, CDR2 FQNNGV. Trimming took 5 bases from V and 4 from J, leaving 7 bases between them. CDR3 in DNA: TGTGCCAGCAGCCTTGGCCCAGATACGCAGTATTTT. This sequence encodes CASSLGPDTQYF.

The rearrangement links TRBV6-5 to TRBJ1-4, with D unclear. The CDR3 runs to 11 residues. Germline V lookup: CDR1 MNHEY, CDR2 SVGAGI. The V end lost 6 bases, the J end lost 8 bases, and 7 bases lay between the germline ends. CDR3 DNA: TGTGCCAGCAGCCAGGAAGAAAAACTGTTTTTT. This encodes CASSQEEKLFF.

This clone was seen just once. The chain couples TRBV30 to TRBJ1-4; the D is unclear. Trimming removed 0 bases from V and 8 bases from J, with 4 bases in between. The CDR3 is made up of 11 amino acids. Germline CDR1 reads GTSNPN; CDR2 reads SVGIG (reference sequence). CDR3 residues: CAWSVHEKLFF. The CDR3 DNA sequence: TGTGCCTGGAGTGTACACGAAAAACTGTTTTTT.

The V and J genes are TRBV30 and TRBJ2-1; maybe TRBD1 (6 bases). This CDR3 spans 13 amino acids. The germline V gene encodes CDR1 GTSNPN and CDR2 SVGIG (reference sequence). CDR3 nucleotide sequence: TGTTCCGGGGACACCACCTCCTACAATGAGCAGTTCTTC. Protein: CSGDTTSYNEQFF. The variable domain in full, completed from reference TRBV30 and TRBJ2-1, reads SQTIHQWPATLVQPVGSPLSLECTVEGTSNPNLYWYRQAAGRGLQLLFYSVGIGQISSEVPQNLSASRPQDRQFILSSKKLLLSDSGFYLCSGDTTSYNEQFFGPGTRLTVL.

The V call is TRBV7-8, the J call TRBJ2-6; 8 positions match TRBD2. Trimming at V came to 6 bases and at J to 1 base, leaving 8 bases not matched to a gene. CDR1 and CDR2 (germline): SGHVS, FQNEAQ. This CDR3 region has 17 residues. The CDR3 sequence: CASRTLAGGSGANVLTF. The CDR3 DNA reads as TGTGCCAGCAGAACCCTGGCGGGAGGTTCTGGGGCCAACGTCCTGACTTTC.

The chain carries TRBV7-3 and TRBJ2-1; 9 nucleotides align to TRBD2. This CDR3 spans 13 amino acids. Germline lookup yields CDR1 SGHTA and CDR2 FQGTGA. V gave up 6 bases and J gave up 8 bases; unmatched junction bases: 5. The CDR3: CASRASGEDEQFF. CDR3 bases: TGTGCCAGCAGAGCTAGCGGGGAGGATGAGCAGTTCTTC. The complete variable domain, with remaining parts taken from reference TRBV7-3 and TRBJ2-1, reads GAGVSQTPSNKVTEKGKYVELRCDPISGHTALYWYRQSLGQGPEFLIYFQGTGAADDSGLPNDRFFAVRPEGSVSTLKIQRTERGDSAVYLCASRASGEDEQFFGPGTRLTVL.

The rearrangement joins TRBV3-1 (or the pseudogene TRBV3-2) to TRBJ2-7; D is undetermined. Germline V gives CDR1 LGHDT, CDR2 YNNKEL (reference sequence). V lost 4 bases to trimming and J lost 0 bases, with 10 bases between them. The CDR3 loop spans 14 amino acids. The CDR3 DNA is TGTGCCAGCAGCCCCCACCTAAGCTCCTACGAGCAGTACGTC. It specifies CASSPHLSSYEQYV.

This clone came up once. The J gene is TRBJ1-1, the V gene TRBV7-2; D is perhaps TRBD1 (5 bases). The V gene's germline CDR1 is SGHTA and CDR2 FQGNSA. V was trimmed by 5 bases and J by 6 bases, leaving 13 bases between them. The CDR3 has 13 amino acids. CDR3 residues: CASSPGGGPEAFF. In DNA, the CDR3 is TGTGCCAGCAGCCCCGGGGGTGGCCCTGAAGCTTTCTTT. The entire variable domain, with the rest obtained from reference TRBV7-2 and TRBJ1-1, is as follows: GAGVSQSPSNKVTEKGKDVELRCDPISGHTALYWYRQSLGQGLEFLIYFQGNSAPDKSGLPSDRFSAERTGGSVSTLTIQRTQQEDSAVYLCASSPGGGPEAFFGQGTRLTVV.

The chain has TRBV28 and TRBJ2-7, with D tentatively TRBD2 (6 bases). The CDR3 totals 12 residues. Looked up from germline, CDR1 is MDHEN and CDR2 is SYDVKM. V lost 8 bases to trimming and J lost 3 bases, with 11 bases between them. CDR3 DNA: TGTGCCAGCGGAGGGGACGTCTACGAGCAGTACTTC. Protein sequence: CASGGDVYEQYF. Based on the CDR3 plus reference TRBV28 and TRBJ2-7, the full variable domain is DVKVTQSSRYLVKRTGEKVFLECVQDMDHENMFWYRQDPGLGLRLIYFSYDVKMKEKGDIPEGYSVSREKKERFSLILESASTNQTSMYLCASGGDVYEQYFGPGTRLTVT.

The rearrangement uses TRBV4-3 and TRBJ2-2; 10 nucleotides match TRBD1. The CDR3 runs 17 residues. CDR1 LGHNA and CDR2 YSLEER come from the germline V gene. V shed 2 bases, J shed 2 bases, and the junction held 5 bases outside the gene matches. The CDR3 sequence is CASSQFGQGVNTGELFF. The CDR3 DNA reads TGCGCCAGCAGCCAATTCGGACAGGGGGTTAACACCGGGGAGCTGTTTTTT.

The chain joins TRBV5-6 to TRBJ2-1, with 10 positions matching TRBD2. CDR3 size: 15 residues. The germline V gene encodes CDR1 SGHDT and CDR2 YYEEEE. V lost 0 bases to trimming and J lost 4 bases; unmatched junction nucleotides: 1. The CDR3 region is CASSLGTSGYNEQFF. Written as DNA, the CDR3 is TGTGCCAGCAGCTTGGGGACTAGCGGTTACAATGAGCAGTTCTTC.

This sequence joins TRBV14 and TRBJ2-3, with 8 bases matching TRBD1. The CDR3 spans 18 residues. V lost 3 bases and J lost 0; bases outside the gene matches: 11. The germline V gene encodes CDR1 SGHDN and CDR2 FVKESK. The CDR3, as DNA: TGTGCCAGCAGCCATATCCTCGGAGACAGGGGAAGCACAGATACGCAGTATTTT. Protein: CASSHILGDRGSTDTQYF.

J is TRBJ2-2 and V is TRBV10-3, with 7 bases lining up with TRBD1. J gave up 2 bases and V 4 bases, and 7 bases lay outside the gene matches. This CDR3 has 16 residues. Germline V gene data show CDR1 as ENHRY and CDR2 as SYGVKD. CDR3 nucleotides: TGTGCCATCAGTGGGCGACAGGGCGGAAACACCGGGGAGCTGTTTTTT. Amino acids: CAISGRQGGNTGELFF.

The V gene is TRBV28, the J gene TRBJ1-5, with 9 positions matching TRBD1. This CDR3 comprises 17 residues. The germline V gene has CDR1 MDHEN and CDR2 SYDVKM. With V trimmed by 4 bases and J by 9 bases, 16 bases remained unmatched. CDR3 in amino acids: CASSSRRDREEVSPQHF. CDR3 in DNA: TGTGCCAGCAGTTCCAGGCGGGACAGGGAAGAAGTATCGCCCCAGCATTTT.